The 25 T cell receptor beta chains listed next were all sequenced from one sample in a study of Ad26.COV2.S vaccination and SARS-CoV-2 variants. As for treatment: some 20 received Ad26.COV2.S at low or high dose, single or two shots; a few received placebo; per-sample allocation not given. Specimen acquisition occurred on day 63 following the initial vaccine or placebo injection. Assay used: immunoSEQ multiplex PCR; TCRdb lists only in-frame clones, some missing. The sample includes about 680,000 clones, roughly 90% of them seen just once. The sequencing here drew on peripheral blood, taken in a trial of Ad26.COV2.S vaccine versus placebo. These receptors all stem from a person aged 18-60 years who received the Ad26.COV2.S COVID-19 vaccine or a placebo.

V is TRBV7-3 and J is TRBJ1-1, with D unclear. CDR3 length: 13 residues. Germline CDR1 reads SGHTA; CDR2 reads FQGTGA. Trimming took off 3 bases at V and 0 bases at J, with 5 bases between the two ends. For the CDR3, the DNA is TGTGCCAGCAGCTTGAGTATGAACACTGAAGCTTTCTTT. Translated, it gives CASSLSMNTEAFF.

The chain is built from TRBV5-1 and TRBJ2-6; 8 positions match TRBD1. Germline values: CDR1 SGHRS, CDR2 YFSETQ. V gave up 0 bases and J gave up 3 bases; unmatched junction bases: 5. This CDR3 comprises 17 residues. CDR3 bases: TGCGCCAGCAGCTTGGCCACAGGGGGAGGTGGGGCCAACGTCCTGACTTTC. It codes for CASSLATGGGGANVLTF.

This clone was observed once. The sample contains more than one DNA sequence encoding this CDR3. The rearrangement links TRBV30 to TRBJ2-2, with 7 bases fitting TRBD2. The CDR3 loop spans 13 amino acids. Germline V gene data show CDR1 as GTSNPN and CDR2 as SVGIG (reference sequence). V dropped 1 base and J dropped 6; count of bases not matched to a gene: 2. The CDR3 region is CAWSGLAPGELFF. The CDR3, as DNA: TGTGCCTGGAGTGGACTAGCCCCCGGGGAGCTGTTTTTT.

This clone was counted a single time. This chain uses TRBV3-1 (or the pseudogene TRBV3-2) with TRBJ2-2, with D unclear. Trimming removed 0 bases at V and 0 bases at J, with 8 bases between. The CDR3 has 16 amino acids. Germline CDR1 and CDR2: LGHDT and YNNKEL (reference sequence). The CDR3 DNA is TGTGCCAGCAGCCAAGAGCACAAAACGAACACCGGGGAGCTGTTTTTT. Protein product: CASSQEHKTNTGELFF.

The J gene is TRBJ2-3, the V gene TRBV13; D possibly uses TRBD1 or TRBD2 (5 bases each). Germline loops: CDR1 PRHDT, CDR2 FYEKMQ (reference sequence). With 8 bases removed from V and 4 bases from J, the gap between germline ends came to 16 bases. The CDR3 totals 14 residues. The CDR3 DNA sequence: TGTGCCAGCTTGGGGCGGGTTCAGTCAGATACGCAGTATTTT. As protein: CASLGRVQSDTQYF.

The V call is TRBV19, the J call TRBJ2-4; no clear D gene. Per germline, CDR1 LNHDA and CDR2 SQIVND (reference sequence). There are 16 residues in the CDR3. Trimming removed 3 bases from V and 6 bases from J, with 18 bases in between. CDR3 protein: CASSMERRIGTNIQYF. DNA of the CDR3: TGTGCCAGTAGTATGGAACGGCGGATTGGCACAAACATTCAGTACTTC.

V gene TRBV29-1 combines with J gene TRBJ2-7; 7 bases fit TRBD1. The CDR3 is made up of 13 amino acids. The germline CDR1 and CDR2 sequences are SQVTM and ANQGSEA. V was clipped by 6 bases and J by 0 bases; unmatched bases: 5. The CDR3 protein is CSVGDSDSYEQYF. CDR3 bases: TGCAGCGTGGGGGACAGCGACTCCTACGAGCAGTACTTC.

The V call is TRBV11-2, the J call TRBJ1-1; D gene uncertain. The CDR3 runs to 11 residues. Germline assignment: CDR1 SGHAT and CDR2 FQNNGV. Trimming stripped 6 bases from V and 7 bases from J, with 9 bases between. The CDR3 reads CASRAQIEAFF. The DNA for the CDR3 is TGTGCCAGCAGAGCACAAATTGAAGCTTTCTTT. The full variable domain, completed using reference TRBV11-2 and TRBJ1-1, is EAGVAQSPRYKIIEKRQSVAFWCNPISGHATLYWYQQILGQGPKLLIQFQNNGVVDDSQLPKDRFSAERLKGVDSTLKIQPAKLEDSAVYLCASRAQIEAFFGQGTRLTVV.

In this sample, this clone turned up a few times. The CDR3 protein is CASSGTDNEKLFF. DNA for the CDR3: TGTGCCAGCAGTGGGACGGACAATGAAAAACTGTTTTTT. This sequence joins TRBV2 and TRBJ1-4; the D is unclear. V was shortened by 4 bases and J by 5 bases, with 8 bases between the two germline ends. Germline V lookup: CDR1 SNHLY, CDR2 FYNNEI. This CDR3 is 13 amino acids long.

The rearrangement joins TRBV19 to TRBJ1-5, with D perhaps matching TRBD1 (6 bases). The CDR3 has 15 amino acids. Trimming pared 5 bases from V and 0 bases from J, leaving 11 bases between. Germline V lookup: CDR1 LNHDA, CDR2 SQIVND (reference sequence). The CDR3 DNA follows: TGTGCCAGTAGTTGGGACACTTCTAGCAATCAGCCCCAGCATTTT. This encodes CASSWDTSSNQPQHF.

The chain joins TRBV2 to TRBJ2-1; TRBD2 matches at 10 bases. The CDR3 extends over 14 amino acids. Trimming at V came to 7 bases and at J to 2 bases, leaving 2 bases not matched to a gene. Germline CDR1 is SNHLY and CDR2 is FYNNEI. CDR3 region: CASTSGGAYNEQFF. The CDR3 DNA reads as TGTGCCAGCACAAGCGGGGGGGCCTACAATGAGCAGTTCTTC.

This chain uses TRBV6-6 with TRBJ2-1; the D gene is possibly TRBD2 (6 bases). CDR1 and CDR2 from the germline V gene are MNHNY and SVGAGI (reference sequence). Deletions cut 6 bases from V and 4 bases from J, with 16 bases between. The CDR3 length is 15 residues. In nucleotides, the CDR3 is TGTGCCAGCAGAAGCGGGTCGAAGAATTACAATGAGCAGTTCTTC. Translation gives CASRSGSKNYNEQFF.

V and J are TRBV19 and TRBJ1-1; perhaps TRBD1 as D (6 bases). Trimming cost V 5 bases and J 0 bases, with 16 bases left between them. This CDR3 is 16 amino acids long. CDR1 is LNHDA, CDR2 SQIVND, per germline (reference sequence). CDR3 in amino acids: CASSPRTAFMNTEAFF. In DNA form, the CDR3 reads TGTGCCAGTAGTCCTCGGACAGCCTTCATGAACACTGAAGCTTTCTTT.

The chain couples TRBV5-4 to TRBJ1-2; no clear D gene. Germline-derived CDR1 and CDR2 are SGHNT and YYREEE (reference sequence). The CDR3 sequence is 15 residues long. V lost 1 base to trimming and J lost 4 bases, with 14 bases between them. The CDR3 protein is CASSLSNLNGYGYTF. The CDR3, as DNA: TGTGCCAGCAGCTTGTCCAACTTAAATGGCTATGGCTACACCTTC.

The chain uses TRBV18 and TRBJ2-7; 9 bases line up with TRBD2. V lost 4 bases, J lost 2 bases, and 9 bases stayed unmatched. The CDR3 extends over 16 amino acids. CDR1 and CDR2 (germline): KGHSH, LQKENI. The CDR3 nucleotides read TGTGCCAGCTCACTAGCGACTAGCGGCGGTACCTACGAGCAGTACTTC. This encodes CASSLATSGGTYEQYF. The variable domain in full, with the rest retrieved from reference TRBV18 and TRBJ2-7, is NAGVMQNPRHLVRRRGQEARLRCSPMKGHSHVYWYRQLPEEGLKFMVYLQKENIIDESGMPKERFSAEFPKEGPSILRIQQVVRGDSAAYFCASSLATSGGTYEQYFGPGTRLTVT.

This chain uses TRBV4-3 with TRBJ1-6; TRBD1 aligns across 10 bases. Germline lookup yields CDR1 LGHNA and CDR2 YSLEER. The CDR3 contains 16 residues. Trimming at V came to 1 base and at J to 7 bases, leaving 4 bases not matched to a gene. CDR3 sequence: CASSQVGTGANSPLHF. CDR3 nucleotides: TGCGCCAGCAGCCAAGTCGGGACAGGGGCCAATTCACCCCTCCACTTT.

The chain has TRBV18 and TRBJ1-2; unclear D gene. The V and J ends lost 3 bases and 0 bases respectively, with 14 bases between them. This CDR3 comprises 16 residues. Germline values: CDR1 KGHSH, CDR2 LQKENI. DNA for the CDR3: TGTGCCAGCTCACCCCAGTGGGCGGCCACTAACTATGGCTACACCTTC. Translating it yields CASSPQWAATNYGYTF.

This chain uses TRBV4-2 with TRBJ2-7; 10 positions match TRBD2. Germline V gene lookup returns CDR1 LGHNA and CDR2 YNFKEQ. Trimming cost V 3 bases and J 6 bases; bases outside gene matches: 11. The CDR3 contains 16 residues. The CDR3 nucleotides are TGTGCCAGCAGCCACATTACTAGCGGGACGACCTCCGAGCAGTACTTC. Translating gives CASSHITSGTTSEQYF.

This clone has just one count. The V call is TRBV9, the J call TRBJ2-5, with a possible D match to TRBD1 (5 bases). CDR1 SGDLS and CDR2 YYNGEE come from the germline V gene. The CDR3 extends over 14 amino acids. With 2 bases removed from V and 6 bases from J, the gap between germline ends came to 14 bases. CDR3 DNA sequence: TGTGCCAGCAGCGTTACAGGTCGGAGACAGACCCAGTACTTC. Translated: CASSVTGRRQTQYF.

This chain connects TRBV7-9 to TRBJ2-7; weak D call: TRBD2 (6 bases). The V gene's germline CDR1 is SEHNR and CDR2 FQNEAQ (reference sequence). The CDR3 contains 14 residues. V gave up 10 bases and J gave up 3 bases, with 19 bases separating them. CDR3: CAIERTGLGYEQYF. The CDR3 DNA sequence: TGTGCCATCGAAAGGACGGGACTGGGCTACGAGCAGTACTTC.

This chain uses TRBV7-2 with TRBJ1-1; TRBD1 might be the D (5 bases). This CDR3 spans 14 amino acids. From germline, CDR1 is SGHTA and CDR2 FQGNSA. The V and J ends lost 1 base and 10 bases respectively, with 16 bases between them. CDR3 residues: CASSLVGGRGGAFF. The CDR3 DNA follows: TGTGCCAGCAGCTTAGTAGGCGGGCGGGGGGGAGCTTTCTTT.

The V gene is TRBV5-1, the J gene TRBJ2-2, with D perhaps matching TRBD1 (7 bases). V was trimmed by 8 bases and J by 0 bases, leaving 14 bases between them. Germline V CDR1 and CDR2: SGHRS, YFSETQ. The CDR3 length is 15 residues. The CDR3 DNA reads TGCGCCAGTAGGCGGGACAGCTCGAACACCGGGGAGCTGTTTTTT. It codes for CASRRDSSNTGELFF.

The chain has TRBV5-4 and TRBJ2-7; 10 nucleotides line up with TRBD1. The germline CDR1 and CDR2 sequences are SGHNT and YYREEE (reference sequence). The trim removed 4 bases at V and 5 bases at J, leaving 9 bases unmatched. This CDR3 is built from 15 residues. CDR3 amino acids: CASSPPGTGEDEQYF. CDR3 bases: TGTGCCAGCAGCCCCCCCGGGACAGGGGAGGACGAGCAGTACTTC.

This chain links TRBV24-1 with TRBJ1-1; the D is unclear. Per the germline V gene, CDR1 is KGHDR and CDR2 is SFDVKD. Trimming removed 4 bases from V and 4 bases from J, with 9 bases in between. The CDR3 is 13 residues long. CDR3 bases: TGTGCCACCAGTGAGCTGCATAGCACTGAAGCTTTCTTT. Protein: CATSELHSTEAFF.

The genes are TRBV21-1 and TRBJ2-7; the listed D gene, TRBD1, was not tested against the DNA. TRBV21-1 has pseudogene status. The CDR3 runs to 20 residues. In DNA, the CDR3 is TGTGCCAGCAGTAATACCATCCCGGGACAGGGGACTCCGAGCTCCTACGAGCAGTACTTC. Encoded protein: CASSNTIPGQGTPSSYEQYF.